This T cell receptor beta chain was recovered during a study of memory CD4+ T cells and cytomegalovirus serostatus. Whole-study findings and limits: The CMV-associated TCR signature appears largely within the CD4+ memory repertoire.

The trim removed 5 bases at V and 1 base at J, leaving 6 bases unmatched. This CDR3 is built from 16 residues. From germline, CDR1 is SEHNR and CDR2 FQNEAQ (reference sequence). Original methodology: Out-of-frame sequences were removed, leaving 2,000,000 or so distinct TCRbeta sequences. The repertoire was sequenced with immunoSEQ multiplex PCR; TCRdb's copy has only in-frame clones and lacks some. The DNA was the basis for D and trimming; V, J and clone size are from that table. The repertoire holds tens of thousands of clones, with 82% as singletons. The sort gate was single viable CD3+CD4+CD8-CD45RO+ cells for memory CD4+ T cells. Total CD4+ T cells were enriched by CD4 positive selection. With regard to this clone: Its antigen is still unknown.

The rearrangement joins TRBV7-9 to TRBJ2-1; 9 bases match TRBD2. Sequences were obtained from memory CD4+ T cells from blood. The receptor's source is an adult in good health and CMV-seronegative. Some clones in this sample may be carry-over from other donors' samples. The CDR3 spells CASSPIAGESYNEQFF. In DNA, the CDR3 is TGTGCCAGCAGCCCCATAGCGGGAGAGTCCTACAATGAGCAGTTCTTC. Full variable domain (rest looked up from reference TRBV7-9 and TRBJ2-1): DTGVSQNPRHKITKRGQNVTFRCDPISEHNRLYWYRQTLGQGPEFLTYFQNEAQLEKSRLLSDRFSAERPKGSFSTLEIQRTEQGDSAMYLCASSPIAGESYNEQFFGPGTRLTVL.